The T cell receptor beta chain described here comes from a study of T cell repertoires in cytomegalovirus infection. Looking at the study overall: The study used recently identified HLA-C-restricted and well-studied HLA-B-restricted CMV epitopes. CMV infection and matching HLA type were both indicated by public TCR beta signatures.

Findings and limits, study-wide: CMV-specific HLA-C-restricted TCR beta clonotypes dominated the ex vivo response. Using cumulative public TCR beta family frequency, the authors identified those who carried CMV together with the relevant HLA.

TCRdb ran MiXCR on the reads and lists one entry per CDR3 protein. Of around 750,000 distinct CDR3 sequences listed, around a third are singletons. Comments on this clonotype: Its antigen is unidentified.

The receptor was derived from a human donor in good health (CMV status not recorded). Some clones in this sample may be carry-over from other donors' samples. The source was cultured CD8+ T cells from PBMCs, collected from culture after CMV antigen stimulation.

This CDR3 is CASAAGGGVTDTQYF. The CDR3 bases are TGTGCCAGCGCGGCCGGCGGGGGAGTCACAGATACGCAGTATTTT. The genes are TRBV9 and TRBJ2-3; TRBD2 matches 7 bases. The ends lost 7 bases at V and 2 bases at J; junction bases unmatched: 10. Germline CDR1 and CDR2: SGDLS and YYNGEE. CDR3 length: 15 residues.